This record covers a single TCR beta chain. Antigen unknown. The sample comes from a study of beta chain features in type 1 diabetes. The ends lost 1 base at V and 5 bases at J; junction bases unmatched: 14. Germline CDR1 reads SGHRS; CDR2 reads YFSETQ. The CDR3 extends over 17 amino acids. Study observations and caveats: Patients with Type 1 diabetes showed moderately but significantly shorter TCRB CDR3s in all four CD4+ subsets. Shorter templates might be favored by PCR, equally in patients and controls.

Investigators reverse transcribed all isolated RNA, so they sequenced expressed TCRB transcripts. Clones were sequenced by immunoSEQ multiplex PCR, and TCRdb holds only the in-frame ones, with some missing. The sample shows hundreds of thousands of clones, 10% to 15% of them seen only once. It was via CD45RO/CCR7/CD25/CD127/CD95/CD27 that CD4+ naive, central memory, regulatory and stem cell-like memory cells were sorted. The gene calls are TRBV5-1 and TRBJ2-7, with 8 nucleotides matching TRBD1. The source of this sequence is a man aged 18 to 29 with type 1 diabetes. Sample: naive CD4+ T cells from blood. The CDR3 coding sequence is TGCGCCAGCAGCTTGAGACCGACAGGGGCCGCTTTGAACGAGCAGTACTTC. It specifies CASSLRPTGAALNEQYF.